This T cell receptor beta chain was recorded in a study of blood T cell repertoires in COVID-19. As for the study in general: The study drew acute and convalescent COVID-19 samples from the United States, Italy and Spain. Sample material is recorded as cDNA or gDNA derived from T cells, B-cell-depleted T cells, or PBMCs.

Per the original data handling: Cell counts per sample came from amplifying reference gene primers. Profiled with immunoSEQ multiplex PCR; TCRdb holds only in-frame clones, not every one. D and trimming were read from the DNA, whereas the V and J calls and clone size are those reported in that table. The table lists about 270,000 clones, just under 90% of them singletons. The CDR3 is 13 residues long. J gave up 4 bases and V 5 bases, and 4 bases lay outside the gene matches. Germline CDR1 reads SGHDT; CDR2 reads YYEEEE. V and J are TRBV5-6 and TRBJ2-5; TRBD1 matches 8 bases. The sequencing input was PBMCs or T cells enriched from blood (not recorded which). The receptor was derived from a woman in her 30s with acute COVID-19. The CDR3 nucleotides read TGTGCCAGCAGTCAAGGACAGGGAGAGACCCAGTACTTC. Amino acid sequence: CASSQGQGETQYF.